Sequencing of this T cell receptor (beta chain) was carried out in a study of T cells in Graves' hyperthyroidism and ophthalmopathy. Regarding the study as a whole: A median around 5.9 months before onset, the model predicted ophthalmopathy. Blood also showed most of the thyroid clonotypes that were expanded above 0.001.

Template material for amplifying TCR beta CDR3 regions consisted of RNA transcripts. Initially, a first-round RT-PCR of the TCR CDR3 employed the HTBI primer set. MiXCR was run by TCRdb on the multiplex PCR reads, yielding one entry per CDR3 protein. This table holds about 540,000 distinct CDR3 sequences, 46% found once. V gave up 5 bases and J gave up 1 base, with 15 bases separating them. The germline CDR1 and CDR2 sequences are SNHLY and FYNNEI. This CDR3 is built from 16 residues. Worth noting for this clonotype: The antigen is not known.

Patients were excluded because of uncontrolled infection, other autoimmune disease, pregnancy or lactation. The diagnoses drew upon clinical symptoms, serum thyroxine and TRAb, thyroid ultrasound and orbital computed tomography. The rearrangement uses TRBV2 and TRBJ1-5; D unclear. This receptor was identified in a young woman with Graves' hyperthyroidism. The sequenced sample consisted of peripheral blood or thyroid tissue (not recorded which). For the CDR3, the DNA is TGTGCCAGCAGTCTTAGGGCACAGATCAGCAATCAGCCCCAGCATTTT. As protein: CASSLRAQISNQPQHF.